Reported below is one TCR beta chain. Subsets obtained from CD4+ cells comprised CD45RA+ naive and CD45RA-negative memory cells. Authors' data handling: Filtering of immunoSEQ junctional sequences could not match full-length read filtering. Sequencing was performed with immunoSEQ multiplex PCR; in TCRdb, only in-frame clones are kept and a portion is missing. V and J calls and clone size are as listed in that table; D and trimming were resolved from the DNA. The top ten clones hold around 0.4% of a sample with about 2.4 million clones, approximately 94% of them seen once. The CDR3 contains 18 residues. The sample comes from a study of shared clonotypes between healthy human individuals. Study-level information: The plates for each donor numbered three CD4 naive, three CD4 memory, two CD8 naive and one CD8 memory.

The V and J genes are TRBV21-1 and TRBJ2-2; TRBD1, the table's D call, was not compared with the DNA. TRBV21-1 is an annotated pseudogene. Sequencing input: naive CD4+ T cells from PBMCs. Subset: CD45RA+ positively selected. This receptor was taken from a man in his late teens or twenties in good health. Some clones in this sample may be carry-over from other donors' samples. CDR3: CASSKEDRWGPNTGELFF. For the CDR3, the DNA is TGTGCCAGCAGCAAAGAGGACAGGTGGGGTCCGAACACCGGGGAGCTGTTTTTT.